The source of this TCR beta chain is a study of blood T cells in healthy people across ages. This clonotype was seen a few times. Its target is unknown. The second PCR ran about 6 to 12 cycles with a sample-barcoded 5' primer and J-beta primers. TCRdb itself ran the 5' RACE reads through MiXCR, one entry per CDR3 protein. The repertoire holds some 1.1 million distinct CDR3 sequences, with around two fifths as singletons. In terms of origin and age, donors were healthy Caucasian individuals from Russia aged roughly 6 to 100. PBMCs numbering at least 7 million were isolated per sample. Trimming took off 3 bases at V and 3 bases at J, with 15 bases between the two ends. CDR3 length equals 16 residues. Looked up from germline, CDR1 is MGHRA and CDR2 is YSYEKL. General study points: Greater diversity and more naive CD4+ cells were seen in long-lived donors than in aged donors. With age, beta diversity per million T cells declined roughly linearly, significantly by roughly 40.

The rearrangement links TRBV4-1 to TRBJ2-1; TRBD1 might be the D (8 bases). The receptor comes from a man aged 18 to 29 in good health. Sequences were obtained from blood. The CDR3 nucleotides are TGCGCCAGCAGCCAGCCTAACAGGGGGGGCTACAATGAGCAGTTCTTC. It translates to CASSQPNRGGYNEQFF.